The following is a T cell receptor beta chain sequence with its context. A much larger clone sits a single nucleotide away, making a read error possible. The conserved closing phenylalanine or tryptophan is absent in this CDR3, likely reflecting a read error. The CDR3 is 15 residues long. V was clipped by 8 bases and J by 2 bases; unmatched bases: 7. The germline V gene encodes CDR1 LGHNA and CDR2 YNFKEQ. This sample was included in a study of T-cell memory formation after mild COVID-19. TCRdb analysed the 5' RACE reads with MiXCR anew, one entry per CDR3 protein. The sample yields hundreds of thousands of distinct CDR3 sequences, about 16% seen once.

V and J are TRBV4-2 and TRBJ2-1, with 9 nucleotides matching TRBD2. The sequenced sample consisted of PBMCs or a T cell subset sorted from them (not recorded which). The TCR originated in a young man who had mild COVID-19 (a few samples of this study predate the infection). Cell type and time point are not known. This chain's CDR3 is CASLSGGTTYNEQFL. CDR3 nucleotides: TGTGCCAGCTTAAGCGGGGGGACAACCTACAATGAGCAGTTCTTA.